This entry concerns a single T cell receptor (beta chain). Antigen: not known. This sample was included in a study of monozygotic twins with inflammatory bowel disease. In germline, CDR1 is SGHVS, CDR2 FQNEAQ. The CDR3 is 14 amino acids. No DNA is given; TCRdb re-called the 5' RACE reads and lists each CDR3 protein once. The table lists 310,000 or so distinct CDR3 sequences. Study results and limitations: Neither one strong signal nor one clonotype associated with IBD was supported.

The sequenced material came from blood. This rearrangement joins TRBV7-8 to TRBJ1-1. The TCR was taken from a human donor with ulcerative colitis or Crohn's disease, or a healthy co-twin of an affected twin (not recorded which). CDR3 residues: CASSLGRSNTEAFF.